These 25 T cell receptor beta chains came from one sample sequenced in a study of blood T cell repertoires in COVID-19 (dated by TCRdb to the early 2020s). Library construction relied on the immunoSEQ multiplex PCR assay. TCRdb holds this immuneACCESS table with in-frame rearrangements only. Some clones are missing; in checked studies, unresolved V genes explain under half, and the rest has no known cause. The sample has some 200,000 clones on record, 70% to 90% of them singletons. About 3% of the sample lies in the top ten. Sequenced input: peripheral blood. The receptors were sampled from a man in his forties with active or convalescent COVID-19.

The rearrangement joins TRBV12-2 to TRBJ1-3; the table's D call, TRBD1, was not checked against the DNA. TRBV12-2 corresponds to a pseudogene. The CDR3 has 13 amino acids. CDR3 in DNA: TGTGCAAGTCGCCTCGGGACAGGGAACACCATATATTTT. It encodes CASRLGTGNTIYF.

The chain recombines TRBV9 with TRBJ2-6; 10 bases are a match to TRBD1. V was clipped by 0 bases and J by 0 bases; unmatched bases: 6. The CDR3 sequence is 19 residues long. CDR1 SGDLS and CDR2 YYNGEE come from the germline V gene. The CDR3 region has the DNA TGTGCCAGCAGCGTAGGGCCGGGACAGGGGTACTCTGGGGCCAACGTCCTGACTTTC. Its protein is CASSVGPGQGYSGANVLTF.

The chain joins TRBV3-1 (or the pseudogene TRBV3-2) to TRBJ2-1, with 9 bases matching TRBD2. Germline loops: CDR1 LGHDT, CDR2 YNNKEL (reference sequence). The CDR3 is 18 residues long. V dropped 0 bases and J dropped 2; count of bases not matched to a gene: 8. The CDR3 DNA is TGTGCCAGCAGCCAAGATGCTCGAAGCGGGGGGACCTACAATGAGCAGTTCTTC. This encodes CASSQDARSGGTYNEQFF.

The V and J genes are TRBV19 and TRBJ1-5, with D maybe TRBD1 (6 bases). Germline lookup yields CDR1 LNHDA and CDR2 SQIVND (reference sequence). The CDR3 length is 15 residues. The V end lost 6 bases, the J end lost 5 bases, and 17 bases lay between the germline ends. The CDR3 DNA follows: TGTGCCAGTAGGCCCTCCGGACAGCGTTATCAGCCCCAGCATTTT. It yields the protein CASRPSGQRYQPQHF.

This clone was picked up a small number of times. The J gene is TRBJ2-1, the V gene TRBV7-9, with 7 positions matching TRBD2. V shed 8 bases, J shed 4 bases, and the junction held 8 bases outside the gene matches. Germline V lookup: CDR1 SEHNR, CDR2 FQNEAQ (reference sequence). The CDR3 extends over 14 amino acids. CDR3 protein: CASGTGGGYNEQFF. CDR3 bases: TGTGCCAGCGGTACTGGCGGGGGTTACAATGAGCAGTTCTTC.

The V gene is TRBV11-2, the J gene TRBJ1-4; 7 bases agree with TRBD1. This CDR3 is built from 15 residues. The germline V gene has CDR1 SGHAT and CDR2 FQNNGV. V lost 3 bases and J lost 6; bases outside the gene matches: 7. The CDR3 is CASSLLGQGDEKLFF. The CDR3, as DNA: TGTGCCAGCAGCTTGCTTGGGCAGGGGGATGAAAAACTGTTTTTT.

This clone was counted only a few times. This chain joins TRBV27 and TRBJ2-7; no definite D call. This CDR3 contains 15 residues. The germline V and J ends were trimmed by 8 bases and 2 bases, with 19 bases remaining between them. Germline CDR1 reads MNHEY; CDR2 reads SMNVEV (reference sequence). CDR3 sequence reads: CASSEAKSVAYEQYF. CDR3 sequence (DNA): TGTGCCAGCTCTGAGGCTAAGTCGGTGGCCTACGAGCAGTACTTC.

The rearrangement uses TRBV27 and TRBJ1-2; D remains ambiguous. The CDR3 has 16 residues. CDR1 and CDR2 (germline): MNHEY, SMNVEV (reference sequence). The germline V and J ends were trimmed by 2 bases and 1 base, with 14 bases remaining between them. CDR3 in DNA: TGTGCCAGCAGTTTACGTTCTGCAGATTATAACTATGGCTACACCTTC. Translating gives CASSLRSADYNYGYTF.

V and J are TRBV5-1 and TRBJ2-1; weak D call: TRBD2 (7 bases). Trimming took off 7 bases at V and 5 bases at J, with 19 bases between the two ends. CDR1 and CDR2 (germline): SGHRS, YFSETQ. The CDR3 length is 15 residues. CDR3 bases: TGCGCCAGCTCCATTAGAGGGGGGGGGCACAATGAGCAGTTCTTC. It translates to CASSIRGGGHNEQFF.

The J gene is TRBJ1-3, the V gene TRBV28; D is perhaps TRBD1 (5 bases). Trimming pared 6 bases from V and 0 bases from J, leaving 12 bases between. Germline V lookup: CDR1 MDHEN, CDR2 SYDVKM. The CDR3 extends over 15 amino acids. The CDR3 DNA sequence: TGTGCCAGCAGGACAGACAGTTACTCTGGAAACACCATATATTTT. It codes for CASRTDSYSGNTIYF.

The gene calls are TRBV4-2 and TRBJ1-1; D remains ambiguous. The V gene lost 1 base and the J gene lost 7 bases, with 7 bases spanning the gap. The V gene's germline CDR1 is LGHNA and CDR2 YNFKEQ. This CDR3 region has 12 residues. The CDR3 here is CASSQGAYEAFF. In DNA, the CDR3 is TGTGCCAGCAGCCAAGGGGCTTATGAAGCTTTCTTT.

The CDR3 sequence: CASRRTSGGPTDTQYF. CDR3 nucleotides: TGCGCCAGCCGCCGGACTAGCGGGGGCCCCACAGATACGCAGTATTTT. The rearrangement joins TRBV5-1 to TRBJ2-3; the match to TRBD2 covers 13 bases. The junction had 7 bases not matched to a gene; V was cut back by 7 bases and J by 2 bases. Per the germline V gene, CDR1 is SGHRS and CDR2 is YFSETQ. The CDR3 totals 16 residues.

This chain links TRBV9 with TRBJ2-6; a weak D match, TRBD1 (5 bases). CDR1 SGDLS and CDR2 YYNGEE come from the germline V gene. The CDR3 loop spans 15 amino acids. Trimming pared 1 base from V and 2 bases from J, leaving 7 bases between. CDR3 sequence: CASSVLQAGANVLTF. CDR3 sequence (DNA): TGTGCCAGCAGCGTACTACAGGCTGGGGCCAACGTCCTGACTTTC.

The chain employs TRBV18 and TRBJ1-2; D is unresolved. This CDR3 has 16 amino acids. Per germline, CDR1 KGHSH and CDR2 LQKENI. V shed 4 bases and J shed 2 bases, with 17 bases lying between them. CDR3 coding DNA: TGTGCCAGCTCACAGTCTGCCGGGAAAAACAACTATGGCTACACCTTC. It codes for CASSQSAGKNNYGYTF. The entire variable domain, with the rest obtained from reference TRBV18 and TRBJ1-2, is as follows: NAGVMQNPRHLVRRRGQEARLRCSPMKGHSHVYWYRQLPEEGLKFMVYLQKENIIDESGMPKERFSAEFPKEGPSILRIQQVVRGDSAAYFCASSQSAGKNNYGYTFGSGTRLTVV.

The chain links TRBV19 to TRBJ1-6; D is unresolved. CDR3 length: 15 amino acids. Germline values: CDR1 LNHDA, CDR2 SQIVND (reference sequence). Trimming stripped 6 bases from V and 0 bases from J, with 9 bases between. The CDR3 region has the DNA TGTGCCAGTAGGAGTGAGAGCTCCTATAATTCACCCCTCCACTTT. Protein sequence: CASRSESSYNSPLHF.

The V and J genes are TRBV6-2 or TRBV6-3 and TRBJ2-3, with D possibly matching TRBD2 (6 bases). CDR1 MNHEY and CDR2 SVGEGT come from the germline V gene. The CDR3 totals 16 residues. V dropped 2 bases and J dropped 2 bases, with 14 bases sitting between them. For the CDR3, the DNA is TGTGCCAGCAGTTACGCGGGCGGGGCGGTCACAGATACGCAGTATTTT. This encodes CASSYAGGAVTDTQYF.

V usage is TRBV19 and J usage is TRBJ1-2, with D hard to call. V lost 1 base, J lost 7 bases, and 4 bases lay in between. CDR3 size: 11 residues. Germline V gene sequence: CDR1 LNHDA, CDR2 SQIVND (reference sequence). CDR3: CASSIAGGYTF. CDR3 nucleotide sequence: TGTGCCAGTAGTATAGCAGGTGGCTACACCTTC. Drawing the rest from reference TRBV19 and TRBJ1-2, the complete variable domain is DGGITQSPKYLFRKEGQNVTLSCEQNLNHDAMYWYRQDPGQGLRLIYYSQIVNDFQKGDIAEGYSVSREKKESFPLTVTSAQKNPTAFYLCASSIAGGYTFGSGTRLTVV.

The chain combines TRBV6-1 with TRBJ2-3; 7 nucleotides align to TRBD2. CDR3 length: 15 residues. Germline assignment: CDR1 MNHNS and CDR2 SASEGT. V trimming: 2 bases; J trimming: 0 bases; junction bases outside the gene matches: 2. This CDR3 reads CASSERRGSTDTQYF. For the CDR3, the DNA is TGTGCCAGCAGTGAAAGGCGGGGGAGCACAGATACGCAGTATTTT.

This chain connects TRBV4-2 to TRBJ2-3; 11 bases align to TRBD2. The ends lost 1 base at V and 6 bases at J; junction bases unmatched: 6. Germline V CDR1 and CDR2: LGHNA, YNFKEQ. The CDR3 consists of 16 residues. This CDR3 is CASSQVIAGGPDTQYF. In DNA, the CDR3 is TGTGCCAGCAGCCAAGTAATAGCGGGGGGGCCCGATACGCAGTATTTT.

This sequence joins TRBV11-2 and TRBJ1-2; D uncertain. This CDR3 region has 14 residues. The germline V gene encodes CDR1 SGHAT and CDR2 FQNNGV. The ends were cut back, 1 base at V and 5 bases at J, with 11 bases in the middle. The CDR3 is CASSLGASPYGYTF. CDR3 sequence (DNA): TGTGCCAGCAGCTTAGGGGCCAGCCCGTATGGCTACACCTTC.

This chain connects TRBV27 to TRBJ1-4, with D perhaps TRBD1 (5 bases). Germline loops: CDR1 MNHEY, CDR2 SMNVEV (reference sequence). V lost 3 bases and J 8 bases, leaving 16 bases between the germline ends. The CDR3 is 15 residues long. Here the CDR3 reads CASSFISAGREKLFF. In nucleotides, the CDR3 is TGTGCCAGCAGTTTTATATCGGCAGGGCGAGAAAAACTGTTTTTT.

In its sample, this clone was seen once. The rearrangement links TRBV27 to TRBJ1-4; D gene unclear. Trimming removed 5 bases at V and 4 bases at J, with 8 bases between. The V gene's germline CDR1 is MNHEY and CDR2 SMNVEV (reference sequence). The CDR3 has 13 amino acids. In nucleotides, the CDR3 is TGTGCCAGCAGTGTGGCTGATAATGAAAAACTGTTTTTT. Protein sequence: CASSVADNEKLFF.

For this clone: One end of the junction fails to match germline, which may point to a read error. Other DNA sequences in the same sample also yield this CDR3. V is TRBV4-3 and J is TRBJ2-4, with D perhaps TRBD2 (5 bases). The CDR3 is 15 amino acids. Germline lookup yields CDR1 LGHNA and CDR2 YSLEER. The CDR3 DNA follows: TGCGCCAGCAGCCAAGGCCTAGGGAGTGAAAATATTCAGTACTTC. Protein product: CASSQGLGSENIQYF.

This chain uses TRBV19 with TRBJ2-3, with D maybe TRBD2 (5 bases). Germline CDR1 reads LNHDA; CDR2 reads SQIVND (reference sequence). With 4 bases removed from V and 3 bases from J, the gap between germline ends came to 17 bases. The CDR3 sequence is 16 residues long. The CDR3 nucleotides are TGTGCCAGTAGTACCCCGGCGGCCTCGGGGACAGATACGCAGTATTTT. Residues: CASSTPAASGTDTQYF.

The V gene is TRBV18, the J gene TRBJ1-6, with unresolved D. The CDR3 runs 16 residues. Germline V lookup: CDR1 KGHSH, CDR2 LQKENI. The V gene lost 2 bases and the J gene lost 9 bases, with 17 bases spanning the gap. Here the CDR3 reads CASSPSGSGVSSPLHF. In DNA, the CDR3 is TGTGCCAGCTCACCAAGCGGAAGCGGGGTTTCTTCACCCCTCCACTTT.